Shown below are 28 T cell receptor beta chains from a single sample sequenced in a study of blood T cells in healthy people across ages. With a J-beta primer mix and a sample-barcoded 5' primer, a second PCR ran about 7 to 12 cycles. MiXCR, applied by TCRdb to the 5' RACE reads, yields one record per CDR3 protein. The data hold about 1.1 million distinct CDR3 sequences, with 30% to 40% observed a single time. The sequencing input was blood. These receptors were obtained from a man younger than 35 in good health.

CDR3 region: CATARQSVNTEAFF. The CDR3 DNA sequence: TGTGCTACTGCCCGACAGAGCGTGAACACTGAAGCTTTCTTT. The gene calls are TRBV12-5 and TRBJ1-1; D perhaps matches TRBD1 (5 bases). This CDR3 contains 14 residues. Trimming took off 10 bases at V and 0 bases at J, with 15 bases between the two ends. The germline V gene has CDR1 LGHNT and CDR2 FRNRAP.

Regarding this clonotype: At one of its ends the junction is not consistent with the germline gene, which may arise from a read error. This chain uses TRBV5-1 with TRBJ1-2, with a tentative D call TRBD1 (5 bases). Germline V lookup: CDR1 SGHRS, CDR2 YFSETQ. The CDR3 spans 13 residues. The CDR3 reads CSSSDGGNYGYTF. The CDR3 DNA reads as TGCTCCAGCAGTGACGGGGGGAACTATGGCTACACCTTC.

J is TRBJ2-5 and V is TRBV6-1, with a tentative D call TRBD1 (6 bases). V lost 4 bases and J 1 base, leaving 10 bases between the germline ends. The germline V gene encodes CDR1 MNHNS and CDR2 SASEGT. The CDR3 extends over 14 amino acids. CDR3 sequence (DNA): TGTGCCAGCAGTGGAGGACAGCTCCAAGAGACCCAGTACTTC. It translates to CASSGGQLQETQYF.

This chain uses TRBV2 with TRBJ1-1; D is unresolved. Per germline, CDR1 SNHLY and CDR2 FYNNEI. The CDR3 spans 12 residues. V lost 3 bases, J lost 3 bases, and 5 bases lay in between. CDR3 coding DNA: TGTGCCAGCAGTGATCAACACACTGAAGCTTTCTTT. Translated, it gives CASSDQHTEAFF.

The table lists this clonotype with a few counts. This chain connects TRBV7-2 to TRBJ2-5, with a possible D match to TRBD1 (6 bases). The germline V gene has CDR1 SGHTA and CDR2 FQGNSA. The V and J ends lost 0 bases and 5 bases respectively, with 16 bases between them. CDR3 length equals 16 residues. The CDR3 nucleotides read TGTGCCAGCAGCTTAGCCTGGACAGAAAGATTGGAGACCCAGTACTTC. Protein product: CASSLAWTERLETQYF.

This chain uses TRBV7-3 with TRBJ1-1, with TRBD1 matching over 7 bases. CDR3 length: 19 residues. With V trimmed by 0 bases and J by 1 base, 14 bases remained unmatched. CDR1 is SGHTA, CDR2 FQGTGA, per germline. CDR3 amino acids: CASSLTAGTAVGRNTEAFF. Here the CDR3 DNA reads TGTGCCAGCAGCTTAACCGCCGGGACAGCCGTAGGGAGGAACACTGAAGCTTTCTTT.

This clonotype came up a few times. V usage is TRBV27 and J usage is TRBJ2-1, with TRBD2 as a possible D gene (6 bases). The end of the DNA is better explained by TRBJ2-7, so the J call may be wrong. CDR1 MNHEY and CDR2 SMNVEV come from the germline V gene (reference sequence). This CDR3 has 16 residues. CDR3 bases: TGTGCCAGCAGTTGGTCAGACGGGGAGGCTAACAATGAGCAGTACTTC. Its translation: CASSWSDGEANNEQYF.

The rearrangement joins TRBV12-3 or TRBV12-4 to TRBJ2-3; D remains unclear. V lost 3 bases, J lost 1 base, and 8 bases lay in between. The CDR3 has 14 amino acids. The CDR3 protein is CASSFQDRTDTQYF. DNA of the CDR3: TGTGCCAGCAGTTTTCAAGACCGCACAGATACGCAGTATTTT.

This sequence joins TRBV14 and TRBJ2-3; maybe TRBD1 (5 bases). Per germline, CDR1 SGHDN and CDR2 FVKESK. This CDR3 comprises 14 residues. Trimming removed 6 bases from V and 5 bases from J, with 15 bases in between. Here the CDR3 DNA reads TGTGCCAGCAGTCTCGACAGCATCGGAGATACGCAGTATTTT. This translates into CASSLDSIGDTQYF.

CDR3 coding DNA: TGTGCCAGCACGATGGGCAATCAGCCCCAGCATTTT. Encoded protein: CASTMGNQPQHF. J is TRBJ1-5 and V is TRBV28, with unresolved D. CDR3 length: 12 amino acids. The germline V and J ends were trimmed by 7 bases and 2 bases, with 6 bases remaining between them. CDR1 MDHEN and CDR2 SYDVKM come from the germline V gene. Complete variable domain (other parts from reference TRBV28 and TRBJ1-5): DVKVTQSSRYLVKRTGEKVFLECVQDMDHENMFWYRQDPGLGLRLIYFSYDVKMKEKGDIPEGYSVSREKKERFSLILESASTNQTSMYLCASTMGNQPQHFGDGTRLSIL.

Turning to this clonotype: A read error may produce the germline difference seen at one junction end. The chain has TRBV9 and TRBJ1-2, with 7 bases fitting TRBD1. The germline CDR1 and CDR2 sequences are SGDLS and YYNGEE. The CDR3 runs 13 residues. DNA of the CDR3: TGCGCCAGCAGCGCCGAACCGGGACAGGGCTACACCTTC. This encodes CASSAEPGQGYTF.

At least ten counts were recorded for this clonotype. The rearrangement joins TRBV12-5 to TRBJ2-1, with D possibly being TRBD2 (7 bases). This CDR3 has 18 residues. Trimming took 6 bases from V and 4 from J, leaving 25 bases between them. Germline CDR1 reads LGHNT; CDR2 reads FRNRAP. The CDR3 spells CASGPPPGRGDHYNEQFF. In nucleotides, the CDR3 is TGTGCTAGTGGCCCACCTCCAGGGAGGGGGGACCATTACAATGAGCAGTTCTTC.

The chain uses TRBV20-1 and TRBJ1-1; possibly TRBD1 for D (5 bases). The CDR3 totals 14 residues. V lost 6 bases to trimming and J lost 4 bases, with 18 bases between them. Germline assignment: CDR1 DFQATT and CDR2 SNEGSKA (reference sequence). The DNA for the CDR3 is TGCAGTGCAGGGGTGAGGGGTCTTGGCACTGAAGCTTTCTTT. Encoded protein: CSAGVRGLGTEAFF.

V and J are TRBV27 and TRBJ2-5; D is possibly TRBD1 or TRBD2 (5 bases each). The length of the CDR3 is 15 residues. With 6 bases removed from V and 2 bases from J, the gap between germline ends came to 16 bases. Per the germline V gene, CDR1 is MNHEY and CDR2 is SMNVEV (reference sequence). Here the CDR3 reads CASSLRLGVQETQYF. The CDR3 DNA reads as TGTGCCAGCAGCTTAAGGCTGGGGGTTCAAGAGACCCAGTACTTC.

V usage is TRBV12-3 or TRBV12-4 and J usage is TRBJ1-5; no clear D gene. The length of the CDR3 is 15 residues. Trimming stripped 5 bases from V and 3 bases from J, with 14 bases between. The CDR3 region has the DNA TGTGCCAGCAGTGCTCCGGACGGCCCCAATCAGCCCCAGCATTTT. Its translation is CASSAPDGPNQPQHF.

This clonotype has at least ten counts. The genes are TRBV20-1 and TRBJ2-7, with D maybe TRBD2 (5 bases). The ends were cut back, 0 bases at V and 5 bases at J, with 11 bases in the middle. The germline gives CDR1 DFQATT, CDR2 SNEGSKA (reference sequence). The length of the CDR3 is 13 residues. The CDR3 region has the DNA TGCAGTGCTAGAGATAGAGGGAACGACGAGCAGTACTTC. Translation gives CSARDRGNDEQYF.

This sequence joins TRBV7-2 and TRBJ1-5, with 7 bases fitting TRBD1. The CDR3 is 14 residues long. Germline V gene lookup returns CDR1 SGHTA and CDR2 FQGNSA. Germline trimming cut 8 bases from V and 4 bases from J; bases unmatched to any gene: 8. For the CDR3, the DNA is TGTGCCAGCGGAGACAGGGCCTCTAATCAGCCCCAGCATTTT. This gives the protein CASGDRASNQPQHF. Filled out from reference TRBV7-2 and TRBJ1-5, the complete variable domain reads GAGVSQSPSNKVTEKGKDVELRCDPISGHTALYWYRQSLGQGLEFLIYFQGNSAPDKSGLPSDRFSAERTGGSVSTLTIQRTQQEDSAVYLCASGDRASNQPQHFGDGTRLSIL.

This sequence joins TRBV28 and TRBJ2-3, with a weak D call TRBD2 (7 bases). V was cut by 7 bases and J by 8 bases, with 19 bases left in between. CDR1 MDHEN and CDR2 SYDVKM come from the germline V gene. This CDR3 is built from 14 residues. The chain's CDR3 is CASNHGRGKATQYF. The CDR3 coding sequence is TGTGCCAGCAACCATGGGAGGGGGAAGGCTACGCAGTATTTT.

Only a few counts were recorded for this clonotype. This sequence joins TRBV18 and TRBJ1-1; D possibly corresponds to TRBD1 (5 bases). The CDR3 loop spans 15 amino acids. V lost 3 bases, J lost 1 base, and 12 bases lay in between. CDR1 and CDR2 (germline): KGHSH, LQKENI. The CDR3 sequence: CASSPQGLQNTEAFF. As DNA, the CDR3 is TGTGCCAGCTCACCTCAGGGTTTGCAGAACACTGAAGCTTTCTTT.

The J gene is TRBJ1-1, the V gene TRBV10-3, with TRBD1 matching over 7 bases. CDR1 is ENHRY, CDR2 SYGVKD, per germline. V lost 3 bases to trimming and J lost 11 bases; unmatched junction nucleotides: 9. CDR3 length equals 13 residues. The CDR3 nucleotides read TGTGCCATCAGTGAACCATTTACAGGGGACGCTTTCTTT. Translated, it gives CAISEPFTGDAFF.

Ten or more counts support this clonotype. V and J are TRBV10-3 and TRBJ2-1; 8 nucleotides line up with TRBD1. V shed 4 bases and J 8 bases; nucleotides not matched to a gene: 13. Germline CDR1 ENHRY, CDR2 SYGVKD. The CDR3 runs 16 residues. The CDR3 loop is CAISADRGFAYDEQFF. The CDR3 DNA reads as TGTGCCATCAGTGCCGACAGGGGATTTGCTTACGATGAGCAGTTCTTC.

This clonotype has just a few counts. The chain is built from TRBV5-1 and TRBJ1-1; 9 bases line up with TRBD1. The CDR3 runs to 13 residues. Losses at the gene ends were 5 bases for V and 8 bases for J; bases not matched to a gene: 7. Germline lookup yields CDR1 SGHRS and CDR2 YFSETQ. The CDR3 loop is CASRLRTGEEAFF. The DNA of the CDR3 is TGCGCCAGCAGACTCCGGACAGGGGAAGAAGCTTTCTTT. Supplemented by reference TRBV5-1 and TRBJ1-1, the full variable domain reads KAGVTQTPRYLIKTRGQQVTLSCSPISGHRSVSWYQQTPGQGLQFLFEYFSETQRNKGNFPGRFSGRQFSNSRSEMNVSTLELGDSALYLCASRLRTGEEAFFGQGTRLTVV.

Comments on this clonotype: Germline and junction disagree at one end, which may indicate a read error. V usage is TRBV9 and J usage is TRBJ1-6, with D unresolved. This CDR3 comprises 14 residues. Germline loops: CDR1 SGDLS, CDR2 YYNGEE. CDR3 nucleotides: TGTGCCGGCAGCGGGTCAGTCAATAATTCACCCCTCCACTTT. This translates into CAGSGSVNNSPLHF.

As for this clonotype: An end of the junction differs from the germline gene, which may be a read error. The gene calls are TRBV4-1 and TRBJ2-1; possibly TRBD2 for D (6 bases). CDR1 and CDR2 from the germline V gene are MGHRA and YSYEKL. The CDR3 sequence is 15 residues long. CDR3: CAGSQDRGGAEEQFF. CDR3 sequence (DNA): TGCGCCGGCAGCCAAGATCGTGGAGGGGCAGAGGAGCAGTTCTTC.

V usage is TRBV9 and J usage is TRBJ2-5; TRBD1 matches 9 bases. The J call may not be correct, given that the DNA end is closer to TRBJ2-7. The length of the CDR3 is 17 residues. Looked up from germline, CDR1 is SGDLS and CDR2 is YYNGEE. CDR3: CASSPTGTGRDSYEQYF. CDR3 in DNA: TGTGCCAGCAGCCCGACCGGGACAGGGAGGGATAGCTACGAGCAGTACTTC.

A few counts support this clonotype. Here the CDR3 reads CASSPLDRVGTDTQYF. CDR3 bases: TGTGCCAGCAGCCCCCTCGACAGGGTAGGCACAGATACGCAGTATTTT. This chain links TRBV9 with TRBJ2-3; TRBD1 aligns across 7 bases. CDR1 is SGDLS and CDR2 is YYNGEE in the germline V gene. This CDR3 region has 16 residues. V trimming: 4 bases; J trimming: 1 base; junction bases outside the gene matches: 9. Full variable domain (rest looked up from reference TRBV9 and TRBJ2-3): DSGVTQTPKHLITATGQRVTLRCSPRSGDLSVYWYQQSLDQGLQFLIQYYNGEERAKGNILERFSAQQFPDLHSELNLSSLELGDSALYFCASSPLDRVGTDTQYFGPGTRLTVL.

J is TRBJ2-3 and V is TRBV7-9; 10 bases match TRBD1. V shed 10 bases, J shed 4 bases, and the junction held 11 bases outside the gene matches. The CDR3 totals 15 residues. Germline V gene lookup returns CDR1 SEHNR and CDR2 FQNEAQ (reference sequence). The CDR3 region is CATPKDRGAADTQYF. CDR3 in DNA: TGTGCCACCCCTAAGGACAGGGGGGCGGCAGATACGCAGTATTTT.

This clonotype occurred many times. This chain links TRBV5-1 with TRBJ1-6; 7 bases match TRBD1. Trimming cost V 4 bases and J 7 bases; bases outside gene matches: 8. The CDR3 sequence is 15 residues long. The germline V gene encodes CDR1 SGHRS and CDR2 YFSETQ. The CDR3 is CASSPRTGGNSPLHF. CDR3 sequence (DNA): TGCGCCAGCAGCCCCCGGACAGGAGGGAATTCACCCCTCCACTTT.